The 15 T cell receptor beta chains presented below share a single source sample, sequenced in a study of T-cell reconstitution after alpha-beta-depleted transplantation in children (dated by TCRdb to 2016 to 2017). Libraries were built with PCR. The instrument given in TCRdb is Illumina HiSeq 2500. TCR library preparation used molecular barcoding, with unique molecular identifiers applied to normalize quantification of the TCRbeta repertoire. TCRdb trimmed public reads at Q25 via fastp, called clones via MiXCR and kept in-frame beta chains. Each CDR3 protein appears once, grouped with its most common genes and DNA. Present in this sample are about 200,000 distinct CDR3 sequences, 13% to 15% of which were seen just once. The ten largest clones represent roughly an eighth of the sample. Sequenced material: PBMCs from the stem cell graft donor, taken from the stem cell graft. These receptors were collected from a human donor who donated a stem cell graft to a child with acute lymphoblastic leukemia.

The sample holds many counts of this clonotype. This chain links TRBV20-1 with TRBJ2-4; 7 nucleotides align to TRBD2. V dropped 0 bases and J dropped 1; count of bases not matched to a gene: 6. CDR3 size: 16 residues. Germline CDR1 and CDR2: DFQATT and SNEGSKA (reference sequence). The CDR3 DNA is TGCAGTGCTAGAGACATACTTAGCGGGGCCAAAAACATTCAGTACTTC. It is translated as CSARDILSGAKNIQYF.

A few counts support this clonotype. The rearrangement links TRBV7-9 to TRBJ1-2, with 7 bases lining up with TRBD1. Germline trimming cut 4 bases from V and 3 bases from J; bases unmatched to any gene: 5. CDR1 SEHNR and CDR2 FQNEAQ come from the germline V gene (reference sequence). There are 14 residues in the CDR3. CDR3: CASSWGGTDYGYTF. Written as DNA, the CDR3 is TGTGCCAGCAGCTGGGGGGGGACAGACTATGGCTACACCTTC.

CDR3 DNA: TGTGCCAGCAGTTTAAGGGAGCAGTACTTC. Its translation is CASSLREQYF. This sequence joins TRBV12-3 or TRBV12-4 and TRBJ2-7; D is unclear. This CDR3 contains 10 residues. V lost 2 bases and J 7 bases, leaving 3 bases between the germline ends.

This clonotype was seen a handful of times. The CDR3 nucleotides are TGCAGTGCTACCTCAACGCCTGGAAACACCATATATTTT. Amino acids: CSATSTPGNTIYF. The V and J genes are TRBV20-1 and TRBJ1-3, with D unresolved. Trimming shortened V by 4 bases and J by 2 bases, and 9 bases separated the two germline ends. The V gene's germline CDR1 is DFQATT and CDR2 SNEGSKA (reference sequence). CDR3 length: 13 residues.

The chain carries TRBV20-1 and TRBJ2-1; D gene ambiguous. V lost 3 bases, J lost 2 bases, and 11 bases lay in between. There are 14 residues in the CDR3. The germline CDR1 and CDR2 sequences are DFQATT and SNEGSKA (reference sequence). CDR3 sequence (DNA): TGCAGTGCTAGGGGAATAGGCACCTACAATGAGCAGTTCTTC. Protein sequence: CSARGIGTYNEQFF.

This clonotype was counted ten times or more. V usage is TRBV29-1 and J usage is TRBJ1-1; a possible D gene is TRBD1 (6 bases). Germline V gives CDR1 SQVTM, CDR2 ANQGSEA. The CDR3 contains 12 residues. The V end lost 3 bases, the J end lost 4 bases, and 9 bases lay between the germline ends. The CDR3 sequence is CSVEDSVTEAFF. CDR3 coding DNA: TGCAGCGTTGAGGACAGCGTCACTGAAGCTTTCTTT.

The chain couples TRBV20-1 to TRBJ2-1, with D possibly being TRBD1 (6 bases). The CDR3 extends over 15 amino acids. Trimming shortened V by 4 bases and J by 5 bases, and 18 bases separated the two germline ends. CDR1 is DFQATT and CDR2 is SNEGSKA in the germline V gene (reference sequence). The CDR3 bases are TGCAGTGCTACATCCAGGGGTTACGGGGACAATGAGCAGTTCTTC. Its translation: CSATSRGYGDNEQFF.

This clonotype was counted many times. This rearrangement joins TRBV5-1 to TRBJ1-1; possible D gene TRBD1, 5 bases. Germline CDR1 reads SGHRS; CDR2 reads YFSETQ. Between the trimmed V and J ends, which lost 2 bases and 1 base, there was a span of 15 bases. This CDR3 comprises 16 residues. CDR3 region: CASSLGRGRPNTEAFF. In DNA, the CDR3 is TGCGCCAGCAGCTTAGGAAGGGGCCGCCCGAACACTGAAGCTTTCTTT.

The V call is TRBV11-2, the J call TRBJ2-1, with 7 bases fitting TRBD2. The CDR3 totals 15 residues. The germline gives CDR1 SGHAT, CDR2 FQNNGV. V lost 5 bases to trimming and J lost 2 bases; unmatched junction nucleotides: 6. CDR3 in amino acids: CASSPSGVAYNEQFF. CDR3 in DNA: TGTGCCAGCAGCCCGAGCGGGGTGGCCTACAATGAGCAGTTCTTC.

This clonotype was seen only a few times. V gene TRBV29-1 combines with J gene TRBJ1-2, with D tentatively TRBD1 (5 bases). Trimming removed 0 bases from V and 10 bases from J, with 9 bases in between. There are 11 residues in the CDR3. The germline V gene encodes CDR1 SQVTM and CDR2 ANQGSEA. CDR3 loop: CSVEEGENYTF. In nucleotides, the CDR3 is TGCAGCGTTGAAGAAGGGGAGAACTACACCTTC.

The chain uses TRBV5-1 and TRBJ2-7; D is possibly TRBD2 (6 bases). The CDR3 covers 14 residues. The V gene's germline CDR1 is SGHRS and CDR2 YFSETQ. V lost 0 bases, J lost 2 bases, and 9 bases lay in between. The CDR3 is CASSLELAAYEQYF. CDR3 DNA sequence: TGCGCCAGCAGCTTGGAACTAGCTGCCTACGAGCAGTACTTC.

The J gene is TRBJ1-3, the V gene TRBV19; no clear D. The V gene lost 2 bases and the J gene lost 0 bases, with 5 bases spanning the gap. The CDR3 runs 14 residues. The germline CDR1 and CDR2 sequences are LNHDA and SQIVND (reference sequence). The CDR3 loop is CASSIRISGNTIYF. CDR3 sequence (DNA): TGTGCCAGTAGTATAAGGATCTCTGGAAACACCATATATTTT.

The gene calls are TRBV5-1 and TRBJ2-3; 7 bases agree with TRBD2. Trimming removed 2 bases from V and 4 bases from J; junction bases left unmatched: 10. The CDR3 sequence is 16 residues long. Germline values: CDR1 SGHRS, CDR2 YFSETQ. This CDR3 reads CASSFGVAGAPDTQYF. CDR3 coding DNA: TGCGCCAGCAGCTTTGGGGTCGCGGGAGCCCCAGATACGCAGTATTTT.

J is TRBJ2-1 and V is TRBV11-3; 11 bases line up with TRBD2. This CDR3 is built from 16 residues. V shed 9 bases, J shed 0 bases, and the junction held 7 bases outside the gene matches. Germline V gene lookup returns CDR1 SGHNT and CDR2 YENEEA. The CDR3 nucleotides are TGTGCCAGTACACGTAGCGGGAGGGCCTCCTACAATGAGCAGTTCTTC. Translation gives CASTRSGRASYNEQFF.

Only a few counts were recorded for this clonotype. This chain links TRBV5-1 with TRBJ2-7; 8 bases match TRBD2. This CDR3 comprises 14 residues. With 4 bases clipped from V and 5 bases from J, the junction kept 8 bases outside the gene matches. CDR1 and CDR2 from the germline V gene are SGHRS and YFSETQ. The CDR3 bases are TGCGCCAGCAGCCTTCGCAGCGGGAGAGACGAGCAGTACTTC. Amino acids: CASSLRSGRDEQYF.